Listed below are T cell receptor beta chains from one sample, sequenced in a study of post-analysis software for immune sequencing data. MiXCR was run by TCRdb on the PCR reads, yielding one entry per CDR3 protein. The sample carries around 400,000 distinct CDR3 sequences, 30% to 45% recorded once. The sequenced sample was blood. Receptor source: a girl aged 2 to 9 with multiple sclerosis. Both conserved end residues are part of each CDR3. The order of the fields is V gene, clone size, D gene, J gene, CDR3 length, CDR3 protein, CDR3 DNA. The D gene is left open where the match is weak. Expanded clones get a size class; other rows say once, few or many, or leave the size out.

TRBV5-5,NA,NA,TRBJ1-1,12,CASEISDTEAFF,TGTGCCAGCGAGATTTCGGACACTGAAGCTTTCTTT
TRBV6-2/TRBV6-3,few,TRBD1,TRBJ2-3,16,CASSIWTGAFTDTQYF,TGTGCCAGCAGTATTTGGACAGGGGCCTTCACAGATACGCAGTATTTT
TRBV20-1,NA,NA,TRBJ2-4,11,CSGEAENIQYF,TGCAGTGGGGAGGCGGAAAACATTCAGTACTTC
TRBV20-1,few,NA,TRBJ2-5,14,CSAYSRRYQETQYF,TGCAGTGCTTATTCCAGGAGGTACCAAGAGACCCAGTACTTC
TRBV5-1,NA,NA,TRBJ2-1,12,CASSLFRDEQFF,TGCGCCAGCAGCTTGTTCCGGGATGAGCAGTTCTTC
TRBV27,few,TRBD1,TRBJ1-2,13,CASSLRQGSGYTF,TGTGCCAGCAGTTTACGACAGGGCAGCGGCTACACCTTC
TRBV20-1,many,NA,TRBJ2-4,13,CSATIGAKNIQYF,TGCAGTGCGACTATAGGGGCCAAAAACATTCAGTACTTC
TRBV2,NA,TRBD1,TRBJ1-5,16,CASSLDRGGARQPQHF,TGTGCCAGCAGTTTGGACAGGGGTGGTGCTCGCCAGCCCCAGCATTTT
TRBV20-1,NA,NA,TRBJ1-5,14,CSARRGSGNQPQHF,TGCAGTGCTAGACGGGGTTCCGGCAATCAGCCCCAGCATTTT
TRBV6-6,few,TRBD2,TRBJ2-5,12,CASTRGGETQYF,TGTGCCAGCACACGCGGGGGAGAGACCCAGTACTTC
TRBV5-1,NA,NA,TRBJ2-5,14,CASSLGSGLETQYF,TGCGCCAGCAGCTTGGGATCAGGGTTGGAGACCCAGTACTTC
TRBV3-1,few,NA,TRBJ2-7,12,CASSQEKYEQYF,TGTGCCAGCAGCCAAGAAAAGTACGAGCAGTACTTC